This T cell receptor beta chain was found in a study of blood T cell repertoires in COVID-19. Across the whole study: Material from acute and convalescent COVID-19 was sourced from the United States, Italy and Spain. The cDNA or gDNA used as material had been derived from T cells, B-cell-depleted T cells, or PBMCs.

V lost 4 bases and J lost 2; bases outside the gene matches: 10. CDR3 length: 16 amino acids. Germline V gene lookup returns CDR1 SGHKS and CDR2 YYEKEE (reference sequence). As processed by the authors: Estimated nucleated cell counts came from reference gene primer amplification. The data were produced by immunoSEQ multiplex PCR, yet TCRdb's version contains in-frame clones alone and is incomplete. That table is the source of V, J and clone size, and D and trimming were worked out from the DNA. Of 270,000 or so clones listed, 85% to 90% were seen once; the top ten hold 4.6%. Input material: peripheral blood. J is TRBJ1-2 and V is TRBV5-5, with 8 nucleotides matching TRBD1. This TCR derives from a woman in her forties who had recovered from COVID-19. This chain's CDR3 is CASSHGQGETNYGYTF. For the CDR3, the DNA is TGTGCCAGCAGCCACGGACAGGGTGAGACGAACTATGGCTACACCTTC.